A single T cell receptor beta chain is shown here with its context. The data were taken from a study of control samples from healthy donors and cancer patients. TCRdb's copy holds only in-frame clones and misses some; the assay was immunoSEQ multiplex PCR. Altogether some 410,000 clones are present, 90% being singletons, with the ten largest covering more than 6%. This receptor was obtained from a man aged 35-49 years with head and neck cancer. What was sequenced was PBMCs.

CDR3 in amino acids: CASSSPISYEQYF. DNA of the CDR3: TGTGCCAGCAGCTCCCCGATCTCCTACGAGCAGTACTTC. The chain links TRBV7-9 to TRBJ2-7; D unclear. Germline-derived CDR1 and CDR2 are SEHNR and FQNEAQ (reference sequence). The ends were cut back, 4 bases at V and 0 bases at J, with 7 bases in the middle. CDR3 length: 13 amino acids.